The clone carrying this T cell receptor beta chain was counted a single time. After removal of 5 bases from V and 8 bases from J, the junction contained 7 bases not matched to a gene. CDR1 MNHEY and CDR2 SMNVEV come from the germline V gene (reference sequence). The CDR3 covers 15 residues. Authors' data handling: Quantification of nucleated cells was approximated via reference gene primer amplification. Method: immunoSEQ multiplex PCR; TCRdb's copy keeps in-frame clones and lacks some. That table furnishes V, J and clone size, whereas the DNA furnished D and trimming. The top ten clones hold 0.9% to 1% of a sample with about 240,000 clones, 88% of them seen once. These data belong to a study of blood T cell repertoires in COVID-19. Study-wide background: Samples came from the United States, Italy and Spain, spanning acute and convalescent COVID-19. The cDNA or gDNA used as material had been derived from T cells, B-cell-depleted T cells, or PBMCs.

The gene calls are TRBV27 and TRBJ2-1; 12 nucleotides match TRBD2. The sample comprised peripheral blood. The receptor was derived from a woman between 40 and 55 years old who had recovered from COVID-19. DNA for the CDR3: TGTGCCAGCAGTCCACGGACTAGCGGGATCGATGAGCAGTTCTTC. Protein sequence: CASSPRTSGIDEQFF.